These 23 T cell receptor beta chains originate from one sample sequenced in a study of T cell responses to AZD1222 COVID-19 vaccine. The repertoire was sequenced with immunoSEQ multiplex PCR; TCRdb's copy has only in-frame clones and lacks some. Here the sample spans tens of thousands of clones, around 85% being singletons. Source: peripheral blood, taken on day 0 of AZD1222 vaccination. Receptors were obtained from an adult in good health.

This clone ranks as medium-sized. V is TRBV7-8 and J is TRBJ2-5; 11 bases are shared with TRBD1. CDR3 length: 14 residues. Germline-derived CDR1 and CDR2 are SGHVS and FQNEAQ. Trimming removed 5 bases from V and 5 bases from J; junction bases left unmatched: 4. The CDR3 coding sequence is TGTGCCAGCAGCCCCGGGGACAGGGGGGAGACCCAGTACTTC. Translating it yields CASSPGDRGETQYF.

The rearrangement uses TRBV25-1 and TRBJ1-1, with a possible D match to TRBD1 (6 bases). This CDR3 has 15 residues. CDR1 MGHDK and CDR2 SYGVNS come from the germline V gene. V lost 1 base, J lost 4 bases, and 13 bases lay in between. The CDR3 is CASSELSGVATEAFF. The CDR3 region has the DNA TGTGCCAGCAGTGAATTGTCAGGGGTGGCCACTGAAGCTTTCTTT.

The chain carries TRBV7-2 and TRBJ1-1; perhaps TRBD1 as D (6 bases). Trimming removed 3 bases at V and 5 bases at J, with 13 bases between. CDR1 SGHTA and CDR2 FQGNSA come from the germline V gene. The CDR3 consists of 14 residues. CDR3 bases: TGTGCCAGCAGCTTGGACAGAATCGAAACTGAAGCTTTCTTT. Amino acids: CASSLDRIETEAFF.

V gene TRBV3-1 (or the pseudogene TRBV3-2) combines with J gene TRBJ1-6; no clear D. Germline V lookup: CDR1 LGHDT, CDR2 YNNKEL (reference sequence). Trimming pared 5 bases from V and 3 bases from J, leaving 14 bases between. There are 16 residues in the CDR3. The CDR3 loop reads CASSYLGTLYNSPLHF. The DNA for the CDR3 is TGTGCCAGCAGCTACCTGGGTACCCTCTATAATTCACCCCTCCACTTT.

The chain uses TRBV13 and TRBJ2-7, with a tentative D call TRBD2 (5 bases). Trimming removed 5 bases at V and 6 bases at J, with 14 bases between. Germline CDR1 reads PRHDT; CDR2 reads FYEKMQ (reference sequence). CDR3 length: 13 amino acids. The CDR3 here is CASSIYSRGEQYF. The CDR3 bases are TGTGCCAGCAGCATATATTCCCGGGGCGAGCAGTACTTC.

V is TRBV28 and J is TRBJ2-1, with TRBD2 identical over 8 bases. The CDR3 covers 18 residues. V lost 6 bases, J lost 2 bases, and 15 bases stayed unmatched. Germline V gene lookup returns CDR1 MDHEN and CDR2 SYDVKM. CDR3 sequence (DNA): TGTGCCAGCAGGGATGGGAATCACCGGGAGGGCCCCTACAATGAGCAGTTCTTC. Protein sequence: CASRDGNHREGPYNEQFF.

This chain connects TRBV2 to TRBJ2-3, with 8 bases lining up with TRBD1. With V trimmed by 5 bases and J by 0 bases, 7 bases remained unmatched. Germline values: CDR1 SNHLY, CDR2 FYNNEI. This CDR3 comprises 16 residues. The CDR3 region has the DNA TGTGCCAGCAGTCGACAGGGGCTTTCTAGCACAGATACGCAGTATTTT. Translation: CASSRQGLSSTDTQYF.

The chain combines TRBV5-1 with TRBJ1-1; TRBD1 aligns across 9 bases. With 2 bases clipped from V and 0 bases from J, the junction kept 11 bases outside the gene matches. The CDR3 length is 18 residues. Germline CDR1 is SGHRS and CDR2 is YFSETQ. The DNA for the CDR3 is TGCGCCAGCAGCTTTGTAGAACAGGGGGCTTACATGAACACTGAAGCTTTCTTT. Residues: CASSFVEQGAYMNTEAFF. Together with reference TRBV5-1 and TRBJ1-1, the CDR3 gives the full variable domain: KAGVTQTPRYLIKTRGQQVTLSCSPISGHRSVSWYQQTPGQGLQFLFEYFSETQRNKGNFPGRFSGRQFSNSRSEMNVSTLELGDSALYLCASSFVEQGAYMNTEAFFGQGTRLTVV.

This chain joins TRBV7-8 and TRBJ2-6; 13 bases agree with TRBD2. The CDR3 sequence is 20 residues long. V shed 8 bases and J 2 bases; nucleotides not matched to a gene: 15. Looked up from germline, CDR1 is SGHVS and CDR2 is FQNEAQ. The CDR3 DNA reads as TGTGCCAGCTCCCTAGTGGGGGCACTAGCGGGAGGGCCTGGGGCCAACGTCCTGACTTTC. The encoded protein is CASSLVGALAGGPGANVLTF. The complete variable domain, with remaining parts taken from reference TRBV7-8 and TRBJ2-6, reads GAGVSQSPRYKVAKRGQDVALRCDPISGHVSLFWYQQALGQGPEFLTYFQNEAQLDKSGLPSDRFFAERPEGSVSTLKIQRTQQEDSAVYLCASSLVGALAGGPGANVLTFGAGSRLTVL.

For the CDR3, the DNA is TGTGCCAGCAGCGTAGAGTTAGGGGGCTTTGGCTACACCTTC. Translating gives CASSVELGGFGYTF. This chain links TRBV9 with TRBJ1-2; 7 bases line up with TRBD1. The CDR3 sequence is 14 residues long. Unmatched junction bases numbered 6, after V lost 0 bases and J lost 7 bases. In germline, CDR1 is SGDLS, CDR2 YYNGEE. The full variable domain, with the rest looked up from reference TRBV9 and TRBJ1-2, is DSGVTQTPKHLITATGQRVTLRCSPRSGDLSVYWYQQSLDQGLQFLIQYYNGEERAKGNILERFSAQQFPDLHSELNLSSLELGDSALYFCASSVELGGFGYTFGSGTRLTVV.

The chain recombines TRBV19 with TRBJ1-1; TRBD1 is a possible D gene (5 bases). Germline lookup yields CDR1 LNHDA and CDR2 SQIVND (reference sequence). V was shortened by 5 bases and J by 8 bases, with 12 bases between the two germline ends. This CDR3 comprises 12 residues. In DNA form, the CDR3 reads TGTGCCAGTAGTTCCAAGAGGGGAGAAGCTTTCTTT. Translating gives CASSSKRGEAFF.

This clone was seen only a few times. This rearrangement joins TRBV5-1 to TRBJ1-5, with a weak D call TRBD1 (6 bases). This CDR3 has 15 amino acids. Germline-derived CDR1 and CDR2 are SGHRS and YFSETQ. V was clipped by 0 bases and J by 7 bases, with 14 bases between them. CDR3 residues: CASSLVGGAGQPQHF. The CDR3 coding sequence is TGCGCCAGCAGCTTGGTTGGGGGCGCAGGGCAGCCCCAGCATTTT.

This clone was observed a few times. This chain connects TRBV29-1 to TRBJ2-7, with TRBD2 identical over 9 bases. Unmatched junction bases numbered 6, after V lost 4 bases and J lost 2 bases. The CDR3 is made up of 14 amino acids. Germline loops: CDR1 SQVTM, CDR2 ANQGSEA. CDR3 in amino acids: CSVATTSGTYEQYF. CDR3 DNA sequence: TGCAGCGTTGCGACGACTAGCGGTACCTACGAGCAGTACTTC.

This chain uses TRBV6-5 with TRBJ2-2; no definite D call. Germline assignment: CDR1 MNHEY and CDR2 SVGAGI. The CDR3 is 13 amino acids. V lost 10 bases and J 1 base, leaving 10 bases between the germline ends. CDR3 DNA: TGTGCCACCTGGTACGGGAACACCGGGGAGCTGTTTTTT. It codes for CATWYGNTGELFF.

The chain carries TRBV10-3 and TRBJ2-1, with D perhaps TRBD2 (8 bases). V dropped 3 bases and J dropped 7 bases, with 16 bases sitting between them. The CDR3 extends over 15 amino acids. The germline gives CDR1 ENHRY, CDR2 SYGVKD. The CDR3 region is CAISDVVAGQNEQFF. DNA for the CDR3: TGTGCCATCAGTGACGTAGTAGCGGGACAGAATGAGCAGTTCTTC.

The rearrangement joins TRBV19 to TRBJ1-4; 8 positions match TRBD1. Losses at the gene ends were 4 bases for V and 8 bases for J; bases not matched to a gene: 6. CDR3 size: 14 residues. The germline CDR1 and CDR2 sequences are LNHDA and SQIVND (reference sequence). In DNA, the CDR3 is TGTGCCAGTAGTACAGGGGGCTCTCGGGAAAAACTGTTTTTT. Protein sequence: CASSTGGSREKLFF.

This chain joins TRBV3-1 (or the pseudogene TRBV3-2) and TRBJ1-4; D gene unclear. Germline V CDR1 and CDR2: LGHDT, YNNKEL (reference sequence). The V end was cut by 4 bases, the J end by 4 bases, with 10 bases between. The CDR3 is made up of 14 amino acids. This CDR3 is CASSPGRFNEKLFF. The CDR3 DNA reads TGTGCCAGCAGCCCCGGACGGTTTAATGAAAAACTGTTTTTT.

The chain is built from TRBV5-6 and TRBJ2-1, with 9 bases matching TRBD2. This CDR3 has 16 residues. Trimming removed 0 bases from V and 3 bases from J; junction bases left unmatched: 4. Germline assignment: CDR1 SGHDT and CDR2 YYEEEE. In DNA, the CDR3 is TGTGCCAGCAGCTTGGGGCCTAGCGGGAACTACAATGAGCAGTTCTTC. The encoded protein is CASSLGPSGNYNEQFF. Variable domain in full (rest from reference TRBV5-6 and TRBJ2-1): DAGVTQSPTHLIKTRGQQVTLRCSPKSGHDTVSWYQQALGQGPQFIFQYYEEEERQRGNFPDRFSGHQFPNYSSELNVNALLLGDSALYLCASSLGPSGNYNEQFFGPGTRLTVL.

The chain couples TRBV6-5 to TRBJ2-5; D call uncertain. This CDR3 has 16 residues. Germline V gives CDR1 MNHEY, CDR2 SVGAGI. V was pared by 0 bases and J by 1 base, with 12 bases between. CDR3 DNA: TGTGCCAGCAGTTACTCGTGGGATTATCGCCAAGAGACCCAGTACTTC. Translation gives CASSYSWDYRQETQYF.

J is TRBJ2-2 and V is TRBV2; either TRBD1 or TRBD2 may supply D (6 bases each). V gave up 7 bases and J gave up 2 bases, with 8 bases separating them. The CDR3 extends over 13 amino acids. Germline-derived CDR1 and CDR2 are SNHLY and FYNNEI. The CDR3 loop is CASTGGNTGELFF. DNA for the CDR3: TGTGCCAGCACCGGGGGCAACACCGGGGAGCTGTTTTTT.

This sequence joins TRBV2 and TRBJ2-6; D not certain. The CDR3 spans 15 residues. Per the germline V gene, CDR1 is SNHLY and CDR2 is FYNNEI. The V end lost 4 bases, the J end lost 0 bases, and 7 bases lay between the germline ends. The CDR3 is CASSVKGSGANVLTF. DNA of the CDR3: TGTGCCAGCAGTGTGAAAGGCTCTGGGGCCAACGTCCTGACTTTC.

This clone has just one count. This chain joins TRBV2 and TRBJ1-1, with a tentative D call TRBD1 (5 bases). This CDR3 contains 15 residues. Looked up from germline, CDR1 is SNHLY and CDR2 is FYNNEI. The V and J ends lost 3 bases and 2 bases respectively, with 13 bases between them. CDR3 in amino acids: CASSELGGGNTEAFF. The CDR3 DNA reads as TGTGCCAGCAGTGAGCTCGGGGGGGGAAACACTGAAGCTTTCTTT. The variable domain in full, completed from reference TRBV2 and TRBJ1-1, reads EPEVTQTPSHQVTQMGQEVILRCVPISNHLYFYWYRQILGQKVEFLVSFYNNEISEKSEIFDDQFSVERPDGSNFTLKIRSTKLEDSAMYFCASSELGGGNTEAFFGQGTRLTVV.

This clone was counted a few times. The rearrangement links TRBV14 to TRBJ1-1; maybe TRBD1 (5 bases). V gave up 5 bases and J gave up 1 base, with 11 bases separating them. Germline V gene data show CDR1 as SGHDN and CDR2 as FVKESK. CDR3 length equals 14 residues. CDR3 DNA: TGTGCCAGCAGCTACCAGGGAGCGAACACTGAAGCTTTCTTT. Protein sequence: CASSYQGANTEAFF.